These 10 T cell receptor beta chains originate from one sample sequenced in a study of PD-L1 blockade in urothelial cancer. Time point reported: peripheral blood 6 weeks after treatment start. The method was immunoSEQ multiplex PCR; TCRdb's version includes in-frame clones alone and lacks a portion of them. The data hold about 44,000 clones, with roughly nine tenths observed a single time. The specimen comprised PBMCs, sampled around atezolizumab (anti-PD-L1) treatment. Source of these receptors: a man between 65 and 80 years old with urothelial cancer.

Worth noting for this clone: Other DNA sequences in this sample translate to the same CDR3. The chain employs TRBV4-2 and TRBJ2-3; D is uncertain. This CDR3 contains 16 residues. Germline CDR1 reads LGHNA; CDR2 reads YNFKEQ. Trimming took off 0 bases at V and 2 bases at J, with 12 bases between the two ends. This CDR3 reads CASSQEGRRLTDTQYF. The CDR3 DNA is TGTGCCAGCAGCCAAGAAGGAAGGCGGCTCACAGATACGCAGTATTTT.

In DNA, the CDR3 is TGCGCCAGCAGCCGCCCGGGGTTGCCCACCTACGAGCAGTACTTC. Protein: CASSRPGLPTYEQYF. The gene calls are TRBV4-1 and TRBJ2-7; D possibly corresponds to TRBD2 (5 bases). Trimming left V 4 bases short and J 2 bases short, with 15 bases between. This CDR3 contains 15 residues. Germline values: CDR1 MGHRA, CDR2 YSYEKL.

The rearrangement joins TRBV9 to TRBJ1-1; perhaps TRBD1 as D (5 bases). The germline V gene has CDR1 SGDLS and CDR2 YYNGEE. CDR3 length: 15 amino acids. V gave up 3 bases and J gave up 4 bases, with 16 bases separating them. The CDR3 spells CASSALPQGGTEAFF. In DNA, the CDR3 is TGTGCCAGCAGCGCGCTCCCCCAGGGTGGCACTGAAGCTTTCTTT.

V gene TRBV25-1 combines with J gene TRBJ1-1; a possible D gene is TRBD1 (5 bases). CDR3 size: 15 residues. Germline CDR1 is MGHDK and CDR2 is SYGVNS. The V end lost 3 bases, the J end lost 0 bases, and 11 bases lay between the germline ends. The CDR3 DNA sequence: TGTGCCAGCAGTGACCCTCAGGGATTGAACACTGAAGCTTTCTTT. Residues: CASSDPQGLNTEAFF.

The chain combines TRBV6-4 with TRBJ1-2; 9 bases fit TRBD1. Germline CDR1 MRHNA, CDR2 SNTAGT. The J segment lost 7 bases and the V segment lost 5 bases, leaving 5 bases of the junction unmatched. This CDR3 comprises 13 residues. The chain's CDR3 is CASSLDRGGGYTF. CDR3 nucleotides: TGTGCCAGCAGTTTGGACAGGGGAGGTGGCTACACCTTC.

The rearrangement links TRBV6-1 to TRBJ2-7; tentative D call: TRBD2 (5 bases). V lost 8 bases and J lost 5, with 22 bases in between. Germline-derived CDR1 and CDR2 are MNHNS and SASEGT. This CDR3 is built from 15 residues. This CDR3 reads CASSLRGISYDEQYF. The CDR3 coding sequence is TGTGCCAGCTCTCTTCGGGGTATTTCATATGACGAGCAGTACTTC.

This sequence joins TRBV6-5 and TRBJ2-7, with D tentatively TRBD2 (6 bases). V dropped 0 bases and J dropped 5 bases, with 17 bases sitting between them. CDR1 and CDR2 (germline): MNHEY, SVGAGI. This CDR3 has 16 amino acids. The CDR3 DNA reads TGTGCCAGCAGTTACTCGATAGTCGGGGGTTTCCACGAGCAGTACTTC. This encodes CASSYSIVGGFHEQYF.

CDR3 residues: CASSLDGGGPDTQYF. CDR3 DNA: TGCGCCAGCAGCTTGGACGGGGGGGGTCCAGATACGCAGTATTTT. J is TRBJ2-3 and V is TRBV5-1, with 8 nucleotides matching TRBD2. This CDR3 has 15 amino acids. Germline assignment: CDR1 SGHRS and CDR2 YFSETQ. J was trimmed by 4 bases and V by 0 bases; bases with no gene match: 4.

The CDR3 loop is CASSDSIALRSGGGEETQYF. The CDR3 DNA sequence: TGTGCCAGCAGTGACTCGATAGCTTTGAGAAGCGGGGGGGGAGAAGAGACCCAGTACTTC. The chain is built from TRBV6-4 and TRBJ2-5; 10 nucleotides agree with TRBD2. With 0 bases clipped from V and 3 bases from J, the junction kept 16 bases outside the gene matches. The germline V gene has CDR1 MRHNA and CDR2 SNTAGT. The CDR3 runs to 20 residues.

The chain employs TRBV6-5 and TRBJ1-2; tentative D call: TRBD1 (5 bases). Germline values: CDR1 MNHEY, CDR2 SVGAGI. Between the trimmed V and J ends, which lost 7 bases and 6 bases, there was a span of 15 bases. The CDR3 runs to 13 residues. CDR3 residues: CASTSTQGNGYTF. As DNA, the CDR3 is TGTGCCAGCACCTCAACTCAGGGAAATGGCTACACCTTC.